The following is a T cell receptor beta chain sequence with its context. V lost 4 bases to trimming and J lost 4 bases, with 13 bases between them. Germline CDR1 is SGHRS and CDR2 is YFSETQ. The CDR3 is 14 residues long. This sample was included in a study of blood T cell repertoires in COVID-19. Clones were sequenced by immunoSEQ multiplex PCR, and TCRdb holds only the in-frame ones, with some missing. This sample carries roughly 440,000 clones, roughly 88% of them seen once, and the ten largest clones take around 12%. The receptor comes from a woman between 45 and 65 years old with COVID-19, enrolled during active disease. V usage is TRBV5-1 and J usage is TRBJ2-3; a possible D gene is TRBD2 (6 bases). Sequenced input: peripheral blood. CDR3 sequence: CASSDTSIADTQYF. CDR3 nucleotide sequence: TGCGCCAGCAGCGACACTAGCATCGCAGATACGCAGTATTTT. The full variable domain, its missing parts supplied by reference TRBV5-1 and TRBJ2-3, is KAGVTQTPRYLIKTRGQQVTLSCSPISGHRSVSWYQQTPGQGLQFLFEYFSETQRNKGNFPGRFSGRQFSNSRSEMNVSTLELGDSALYLCASSDTSIADTQYFGPGTRLTVL.